Listed below are T cell receptor beta chains from one sample, sequenced in a study of T cell responses to AZD1222 COVID-19 vaccine. Only in-frame clones appear in the TCRdb table, and some are missing; sequencing was by immunoSEQ multiplex PCR. The sample has more than 70,000 clones; 70% to 90% are singletons. The source was peripheral blood, collected on day 0 of AZD1222 vaccination. The source of these receptors is an adult in good health. CDR3s include the opening cysteine and the closing phenylalanine or tryptophan. A D gene is named only where the DNA matches it firmly. Size values are once, few and many counts, or a class for expanded clones, and some rows have none.

j_gene	v_gene	d_gene	abundance	CDR3aa	CDR3nt
TRBJ1-1	TRBV9	.	few	CASSPAGLTNTEAFF	TGTGCCAGCAGCCCAGCGGGACTCACGAACACTGAAGCTTTCTTT
TRBJ1-3	TRBV2	TRBD1	.	CASSHGQGGRNTIYF	TGTGCCAGCAGTCATGGACAGGGGGGAAGAAACACCATATATTTT
TRBJ2-7	TRBV7-8	TRBD2	.	CASRISGSTYEQYF	TGTGCCAGCAGGATTAGCGGGAGTACCTACGAGCAGTACTTC
TRBJ2-1	TRBV3-1/TRBV3-2	TRBD2	.	CASSHSVGGPNNEQFF	TGTGCCAGCAGCCATTCTGTGGGAGGGCCCAACAATGAGCAGTTCTTC
TRBJ2-2	TRBV7-9	.	few	CASPRAARNTGELFF	TGTGCCAGCCCCCGGGCTGCCCGGAACACCGGGGAGCTGTTTTTT
TRBJ2-2	TRBV25-1	.	.	CASSASKVTGELFF	TGTGCCAGCAGTGCGTCGAAGGTCACCGGGGAGCTGTTTTTT
TRBJ1-2	TRBV5-1	.	.	CASSSSASVGRTINYGYTF	TGCGCCAGCAGCTCGTCAGCTTCCGTAGGCAGGACGATAAACTATGGCTACACCTTC
TRBJ2-2	TRBV18	.	.	CASSPEDGGELFF	TGTGCCAGCTCACCCGAGGATGGCGGGGAGCTGTTTTTT
TRBJ2-7	TRBV20-1	TRBD1	.	CSADRAYEQYF	TGCAGTGCTGACAGGGCCTACGAGCAGTACTTC
TRBJ1-6	TRBV19	.	.	CASSSQGSPLHF	TGTGCCAGTAGTTCGCAGGGTTCACCCCTCCACTTT
TRBJ1-6	TRBV25-1	TRBD1	.	CASSGTGREKPLHF	TGTGCCAGCAGTGGGACAGGGCGCGAGAAACCCCTCCACTTT
TRBJ1-1	TRBV5-4	.	.	CASSLGTNTEAFF	TGTGCCAGCAGCTTGGGGACAAACACTGAAGCTTTCTTT
TRBJ2-1	TRBV7-2	TRBD2	once	CASSLVAGGEQFF	TGTGCCAGCAGCTTAGTTGCGGGGGGAGAGCAGTTCTTC
TRBJ2-5	TRBV3-1/TRBV3-2	.	.	CASSRMGETQYF	TGTGCCAGCAGCCGAATGGGAGAGACCCAGTACTTC
TRBJ1-2	TRBV30	TRBD1	.	CAWSLQGNYGYTF	TGTGCCTGGAGCCTACAGGGGAACTATGGCTACACCTTC
TRBJ2-7	TRBV18	.	.	CASSKGTTSYEQYF	TGTGCCAGCTCGAAAGGTACGACATCCTACGAGCAGTACTTC
TRBJ2-7	TRBV7-2	TRBD2	.	CASSSSGSPYEQYF	TGTGCCAGCAGTTCGAGCGGGAGCCCCTACGAGCAGTACTTC
TRBJ2-1	TRBV11-3	.	.	CAGSPRLRSYNEQFF	TGTGCCGGCAGCCCACGTTTGCGGAGCTACAATGAGCAGTTCTTC
TRBJ1-3	TRBV6-2/TRBV6-3	.	.	CASSYSSHSSRPGNTIYF	TGTGCCAGCAGTTACTCGAGCCACAGTTCTCGCCCTGGAAACACCATATATTTT
TRBJ2-2	TRBV6-1	TRBD1	few	CASSEGTGGRAGELFF	TGTGCCAGCAGTGAGGGGACAGGGGGCAGGGCCGGGGAGCTGTTTTTT
TRBJ1-2	TRBV28	.	.	CASSSFGGPYGYTF	TGTGCCAGCAGTTCTTTTGGGGGGCCCTATGGCTACACCTTC
TRBJ2-4	TRBV29-1	.	.	CSVGGLGDIQYF	TGCAGCGTTGGGGGACTTGGGGACATTCAGTACTTC
TRBJ1-1	TRBV28	TRBD1	once	CASSLGQFLNTEAFF	TGTGCCAGCAGTTTGGGACAGTTTCTGAACACTGAAGCTTTCTTT
TRBJ2-1	TRBV11-3	.	.	CASSLGGVYIEQFF	TGTGCCAGCAGCTTAGGGGGGGTATACATCGAGCAGTTCTTC